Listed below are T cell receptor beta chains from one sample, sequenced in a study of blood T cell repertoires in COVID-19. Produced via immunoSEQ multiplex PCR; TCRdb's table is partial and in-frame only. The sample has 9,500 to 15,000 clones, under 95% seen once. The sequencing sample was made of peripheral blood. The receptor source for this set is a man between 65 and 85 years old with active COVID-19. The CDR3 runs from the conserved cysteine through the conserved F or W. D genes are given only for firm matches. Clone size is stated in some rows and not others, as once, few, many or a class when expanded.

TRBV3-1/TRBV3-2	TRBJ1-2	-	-	TGTGCAAGCTCGAAAATTTTCGGTCATGGCTACACCTTC	CASSKIFGHGYTF
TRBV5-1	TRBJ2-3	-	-	TGCGCCAGCAGCTCCCAAAGCACAGATACGCAGTATTTT	CASSSQSTDTQYF
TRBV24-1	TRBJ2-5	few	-	TGTGCCACCGCCAGGGCCCACGGAGAGACCCAGTACTTC	CATARAHGETQYF
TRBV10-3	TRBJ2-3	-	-	TGTGCCATAGGGGGAGGGGCAACAGATACGCAGTATTTT	CAIGGGATDTQYF
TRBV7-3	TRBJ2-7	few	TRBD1	TGTGCCAGCAGCGCCGGGACAGGGGGTGGCGAGCAGTACTTC	CASSAGTGGGEQYF
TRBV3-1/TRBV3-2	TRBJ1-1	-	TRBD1	TGTGCCAGCAGCCAAGGGGGCTTGGACAGGGTGAACACTGAAGCTTTCTTT	CASSQGGLDRVNTEAFF
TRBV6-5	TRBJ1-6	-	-	TGTGCCAGCAGTTGGCGGGTAAACAATTCACCCCTCCACTTT	CASSWRVNNSPLHF
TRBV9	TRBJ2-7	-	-	TGTGCCAGCAGCGTCGAGGATCTCGCATCGGGGGAGCAGTACTTC	CASSVEDLASGEQYF
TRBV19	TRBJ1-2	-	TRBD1	TGTGCCAGTAGTATAGGGTCAGGGGGCGGTGGCTACACCTTC	CASSIGSGGGGYTF
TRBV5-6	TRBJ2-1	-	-	TGTGCCAGCAGCCTAGAACGACAGAGTGAGTTCTTC	CASSLERQSEFF
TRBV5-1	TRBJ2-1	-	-	TGCGCCAGCAGCTTCTCTGGGGTCGAGGGAAATGAGCAGTTCTTC	CASSFSGVEGNEQFF
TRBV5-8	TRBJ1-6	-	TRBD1	TGTGCCAGCAGCTTGTTTTTTATGGCCGGGACAGAAAATTCACCCCTCCACTTT	CASSLFFMAGTENSPLHF
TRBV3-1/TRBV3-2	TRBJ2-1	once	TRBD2	TGTGCCAGCAGCCAGTTAGCGGGAGGGCGTGAGCAGTTCTTC	CASSQLAGGREQFF
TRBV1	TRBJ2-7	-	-	TGCACCAGCAGCCAAGATAGAGGGACTAGCGGGAGGGACGGACACCTCTACGAGCAGTACTTC	CTSSQDRGTSGRDGHLYEQYF
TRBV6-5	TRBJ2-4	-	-	TGTGCCAGCAGTTACTCGCTAGCCAGAGCCAAAAACATTCAGTACTTC	CASSYSLARAKNIQYF
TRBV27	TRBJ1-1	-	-	TGTGCCAGCAGTTTAACGAGGAACACTGAAGCTTTCTTT	CASSLTRNTEAFF
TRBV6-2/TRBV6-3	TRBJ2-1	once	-	TGTGCCAGCAGTTCCACCGGGTCGGGGGTTGAGCAGTTCTTC	CASSSTGSGVEQFF
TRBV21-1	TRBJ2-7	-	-	TGTGCCAGCACCCATATTGTTTCCCCCGGGGTGGTCTCCTACGAGCAGTACTTC	CASTHIVSPGVVSYEQYF
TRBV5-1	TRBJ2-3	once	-	TGCGCCAGCAGCCTACTCGGACTGTCTGATACGCAGTATTTT	CASSLLGLSDTQYF
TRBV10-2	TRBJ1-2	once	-	TGCGCCAGCAGACAGGACGGAGGCTACACCTTC	CASRQDGGYTF
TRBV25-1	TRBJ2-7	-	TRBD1	TGTGCCAGCAGTGTAACAGGGGGGAGAGGTAGTAGGCAGTACTTC	CASSVTGGRGSRQYF
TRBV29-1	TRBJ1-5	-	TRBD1	TGCAGCGTTGCCTCCGGGACAGGATCAAATCAGCCCCAGCATTTT	CSVASGTGSNQPQHF
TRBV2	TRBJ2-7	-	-	TGTGCCAGCAGTGAAGAGGGGGGGTTCCTTGAGCAGTACTTC	CASSEEGGFLEQYF
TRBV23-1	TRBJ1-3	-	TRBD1	TGCGCCAGCAGAGGGACAGGGATCGCCGGAAACACCATATATTTT	CASRGTGIAGNTIYF
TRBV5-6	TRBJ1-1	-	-	TGTGCCAGCAGCTTGGTTCCCACAGGGACTGAAGCTTTCTTT	CASSLVPTGTEAFF
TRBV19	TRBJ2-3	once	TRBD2	TGTGCCAGTAGGAGGACTAGCGGGGGAACAGATACGCAGTATTTT	CASRRTSGGTDTQYF
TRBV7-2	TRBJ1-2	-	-	TGTGCCAGCAGCCTCGGCAGGAACTATGGCTACACCTTC	CASSLGRNYGYTF
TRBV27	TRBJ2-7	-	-	TGTGCCAGCAGCTCCAGGGATCACTACGAGCAGTACTTC	CASSSRDHYEQYF
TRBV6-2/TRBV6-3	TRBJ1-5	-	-	TGTGCCAGCAGTTACGGAGTGGGAGGCCTGAGAAGAAGCGATCAGCCCCAGCATTTT	CASSYGVGGLRRSDQPQHF
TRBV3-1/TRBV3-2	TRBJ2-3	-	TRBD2	TGTGCCAGCAGCCAACCCCACCCTCGGGGGGACGGCACAGATACGCAGTATTTT	CASSQPHPRGDGTDTQYF
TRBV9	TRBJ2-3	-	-	TGTGCCAGCAGCGTTTCGGGGAGCACAGATACGCAGTATTTT	CASSVSGSTDTQYF
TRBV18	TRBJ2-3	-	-	TGTGCCAGCTCACCGGAGAGCACAGATACGCAGTATTTT	CASSPESTDTQYF
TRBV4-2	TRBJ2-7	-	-	TGTGCCAGCAGCCAAGATCCTGCGGGGTTACACCGCTCCTACGAGCAGTACTTC	CASSQDPAGLHRSYEQYF
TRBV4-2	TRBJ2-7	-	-	TGTGCCAGCAGCCAGGGAGGAGGGGTGGGCGAGCAGTACTTC	CASSQGGGVGEQYF
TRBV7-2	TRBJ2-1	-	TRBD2	TGTGCCAGCAGCTTAGTGGTGCTGTCTAGCGGGGTGGCTTTAAATGAGCAGTTCTTC	CASSLVVLSSGVALNEQFF
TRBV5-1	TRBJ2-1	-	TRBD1	TGCGCCAGCAGCTCGGGACAGGGGGTAGTAAATGAGCAGTTCTTC	CASSSGQGVVNEQFF
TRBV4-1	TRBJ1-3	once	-	TGCGCCAGCAGCCGGGGGGAAGGAGCTGGAAACACCATATATTTT	CASSRGEGAGNTIYF
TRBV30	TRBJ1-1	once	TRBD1	TGTGCCTGGAACAGGGGTGAGCCTGAAGCTTTCTTT	CAWNRGEPEAFF
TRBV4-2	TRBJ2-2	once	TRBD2	TGTGCCAGCAGCCAAGCCATAGGACTAGCGGGGGAGAATACCGGGGAGCTGTTTTTT	CASSQAIGLAGENTGELFF
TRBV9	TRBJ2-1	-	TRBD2	TGTGCCAGCAGCGTGACTAGCGGTCTTGACAATGAGCAGTTCTTC	CASSVTSGLDNEQFF
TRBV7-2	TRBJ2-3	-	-	TGTGCCAGCAGCTCTGGGGGGGCTAGCAAAGCAGATACGCAGTATTTT	CASSSGGASKADTQYF
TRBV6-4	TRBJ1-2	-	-	TGTGCCAGCAGTAGCGGGCCCCAGGACTATGGCTACACCTTC	CASSSGPQDYGYTF
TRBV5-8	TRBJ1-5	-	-	TGTGCCAGCAGCTTGGGACAGGCCTATAGCAATCAGCCCCAGCATTTT	CASSLGQAYSNQPQHF
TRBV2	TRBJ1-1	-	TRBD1	TGTGCCAGCAGTGGCCGGGTGGGACAGATGAACACTGAAGCTTTCTTT	CASSGRVGQMNTEAFF
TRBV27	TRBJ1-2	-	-	TGTGCCAGCAGTTTAATGGGAGACTATGGCTACACCTTC	CASSLMGDYGYTF
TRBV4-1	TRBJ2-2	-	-	TGCGCCAGCAGCAAGCAGCAAGGGGCGAACACCGGGGAGCTGTTTTTT	CASSKQQGANTGELFF
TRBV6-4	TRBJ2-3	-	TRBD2	TGTGCCAGCAGTGACGGGGCGGGAGACGACACAGATACGCAGTATTTT	CASSDGAGDDTDTQYF
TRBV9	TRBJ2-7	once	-	TGTGCCAGCAGCGTAGGTAGCGGCGGCAGCTCCTACGAGCAGTACTTC	CASSVGSGGSSYEQYF
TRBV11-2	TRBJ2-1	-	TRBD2	TGTGCCAGCAGCTTGGGACTAGCGGGAGGCAATGAGCAGTTCTTC	CASSLGLAGGNEQFF